The subject of this entry is one TCR beta chain. The antigen remains unidentified. This sample is part of a study of blood T cells in healthy people across ages. V lost 6 bases and J lost 1, with 18 bases in between. This CDR3 has 16 residues. Alongside a J-beta primer mix, a sample-barcoded 5' primer served in a second PCR lasting 7 to 11 cycles. TCRdb reprocessed the 5' RACE reads via MiXCR and lists one record per CDR3 protein. In the table there are about 1.1 million distinct CDR3 sequences, roughly two fifths of which are singletons. Healthy individuals of Caucasian origin from Russia, aged roughly 6 to 90, served as donors. Study-level results: It was held that the diversity estimates obtained from one million T cells were underestimates. Significant beta diversity loss was already apparent by age approximately 40, declining roughly linearly.

This receptor was obtained from a man younger than 35 in good health. The sample taken for sequencing was blood. This chain joins TRBV12-3 or TRBV12-4 and TRBJ1-1; D is perhaps TRBD1 (5 bases). The CDR3 coding sequence is TGTGCCAGCAGACAATCGTCGACAGTGGGGAACACTGAAGCTTTCTTT. It codes for CASRQSSTVGNTEAFF.